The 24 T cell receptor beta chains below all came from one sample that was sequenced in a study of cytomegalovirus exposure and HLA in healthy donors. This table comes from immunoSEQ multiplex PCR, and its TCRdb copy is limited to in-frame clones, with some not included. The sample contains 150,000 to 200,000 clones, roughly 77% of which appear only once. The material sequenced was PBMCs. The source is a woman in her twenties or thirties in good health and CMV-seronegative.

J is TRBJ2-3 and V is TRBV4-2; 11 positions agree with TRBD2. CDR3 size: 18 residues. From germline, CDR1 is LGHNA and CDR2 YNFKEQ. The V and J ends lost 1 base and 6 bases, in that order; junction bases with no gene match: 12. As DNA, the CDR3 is TGTGCCAGCAGCCAAGCGTTTGGTCTAGCGGGGGGAGATGATACGCAGTATTTT. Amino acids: CASSQAFGLAGGDDTQYF.

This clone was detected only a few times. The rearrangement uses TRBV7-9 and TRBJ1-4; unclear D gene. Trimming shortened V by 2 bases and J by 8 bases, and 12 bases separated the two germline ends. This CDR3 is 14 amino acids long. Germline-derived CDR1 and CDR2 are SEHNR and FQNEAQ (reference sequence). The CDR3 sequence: CASSLNVMGEKLFF. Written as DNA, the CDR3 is TGTGCCAGCAGCTTAAACGTCATGGGCGAAAAACTGTTTTTT.

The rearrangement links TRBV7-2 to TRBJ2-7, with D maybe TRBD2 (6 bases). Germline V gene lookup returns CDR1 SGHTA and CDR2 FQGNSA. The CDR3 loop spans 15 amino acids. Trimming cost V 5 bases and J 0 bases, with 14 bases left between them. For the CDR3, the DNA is TGTGCCAGCAGCCAGGCGGCGGGGACCTCCTACGAGCAGTACTTC. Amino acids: CASSQAAGTSYEQYF.

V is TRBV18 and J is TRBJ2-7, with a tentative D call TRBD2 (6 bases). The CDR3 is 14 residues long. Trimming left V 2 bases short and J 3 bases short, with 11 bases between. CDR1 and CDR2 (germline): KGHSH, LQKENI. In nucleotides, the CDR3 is TGTGCCAGCTCACCAAACGGGGGACTCTACGAGCAGTACTTC. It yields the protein CASSPNGGLYEQYF.

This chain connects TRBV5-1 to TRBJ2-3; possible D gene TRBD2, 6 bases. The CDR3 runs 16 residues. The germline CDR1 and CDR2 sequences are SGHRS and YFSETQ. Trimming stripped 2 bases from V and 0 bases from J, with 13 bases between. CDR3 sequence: CASSFGTAGSTDTQYF. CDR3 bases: TGCGCCAGCAGCTTCGGGACGGCGGGGAGCACAGATACGCAGTATTTT.

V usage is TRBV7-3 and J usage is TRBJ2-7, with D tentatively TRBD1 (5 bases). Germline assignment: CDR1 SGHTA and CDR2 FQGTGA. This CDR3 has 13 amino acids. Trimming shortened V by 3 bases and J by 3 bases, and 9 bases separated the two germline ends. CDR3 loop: CASSLSRGYEQYF. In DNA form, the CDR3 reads TGTGCCAGCAGCTTGTCTAGGGGCTACGAGCAGTACTTC.

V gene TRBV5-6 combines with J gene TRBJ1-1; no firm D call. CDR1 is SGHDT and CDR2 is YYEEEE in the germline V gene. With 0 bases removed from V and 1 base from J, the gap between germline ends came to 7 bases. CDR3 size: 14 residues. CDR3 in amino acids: CASSLVARNTEAFF. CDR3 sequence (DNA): TGTGCCAGCAGCTTGGTGGCTCGGAACACTGAAGCTTTCTTT.

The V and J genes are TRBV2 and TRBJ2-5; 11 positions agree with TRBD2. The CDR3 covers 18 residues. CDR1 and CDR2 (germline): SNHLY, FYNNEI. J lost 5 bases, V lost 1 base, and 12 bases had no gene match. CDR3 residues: CASSEGLAGGPGRETQYF. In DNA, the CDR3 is TGTGCCAGCAGTGAAGGGCTAGCGGGGGGCCCCGGTCGGGAGACCCAGTACTTC.

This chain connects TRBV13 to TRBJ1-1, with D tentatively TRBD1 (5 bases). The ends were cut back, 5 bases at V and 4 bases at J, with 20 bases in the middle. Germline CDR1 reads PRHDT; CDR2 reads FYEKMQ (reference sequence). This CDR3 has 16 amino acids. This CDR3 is CASSNRMRGALTEAFF. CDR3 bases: TGTGCCAGCAGCAATCGAATGCGGGGCGCCCTCACTGAAGCTTTCTTT.

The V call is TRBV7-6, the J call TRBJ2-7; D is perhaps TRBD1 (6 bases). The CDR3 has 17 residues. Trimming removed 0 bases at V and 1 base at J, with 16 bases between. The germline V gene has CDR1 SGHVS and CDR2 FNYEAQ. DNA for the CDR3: TGTGCCAGCAGCTTAGCCCCGGGACACCGGGGTTCCTACGAGCAGTACTTC. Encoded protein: CASSLAPGHRGSYEQYF. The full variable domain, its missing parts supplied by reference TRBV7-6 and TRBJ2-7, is GAGVSQSPRYKVTKRGQDVALRCDPISGHVSLYWYRQALGQGPEFLTYFNYEAQQDKSGLPNDRFSAERPEGSISTLTIQRTEQRDSAMYRCASSLAPGHRGSYEQYFGPGTRLTVT.

CDR3 loop: CASSDNGGGPYGYTF. The DNA for the CDR3 is TGTGCCAGCAGTGACAATGGGGGCGGCCCCTATGGCTACACCTTC. The chain carries TRBV6-4 and TRBJ1-2; maybe TRBD1 (6 bases). Germline V CDR1 and CDR2: MRHNA, SNTAGT. Trimming pared 2 bases from V and 4 bases from J, leaving 14 bases between. CDR3 length: 15 amino acids.

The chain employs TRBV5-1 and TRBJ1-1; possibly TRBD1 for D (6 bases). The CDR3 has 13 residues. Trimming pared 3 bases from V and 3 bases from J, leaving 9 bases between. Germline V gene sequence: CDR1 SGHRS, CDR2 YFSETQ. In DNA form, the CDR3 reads TGCGCCAGCAGCTCACAGGGCTACACTGAAGCTTTCTTT. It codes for CASSSQGYTEAFF.

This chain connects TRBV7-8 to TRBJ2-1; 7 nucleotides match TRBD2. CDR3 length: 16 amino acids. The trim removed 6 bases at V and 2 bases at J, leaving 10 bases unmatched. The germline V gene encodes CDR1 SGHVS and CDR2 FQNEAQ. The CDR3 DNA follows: TGTGCCAGCAGTTCGAATCCTAGCGGAACCTACAATGAGCAGTTCTTC. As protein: CASSSNPSGTYNEQFF.

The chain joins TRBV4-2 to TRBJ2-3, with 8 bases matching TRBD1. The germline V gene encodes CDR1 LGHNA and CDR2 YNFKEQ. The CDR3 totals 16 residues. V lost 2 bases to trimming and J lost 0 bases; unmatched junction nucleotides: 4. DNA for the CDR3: TGTGCCAGCAGCCAATCAGGACAGGGCAGCACAGATACGCAGTATTTT. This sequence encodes CASSQSGQGSTDTQYF.

This CDR3 is CASSDRDRGLQPQHF. The CDR3 DNA reads as TGTGCCAGCAGTGACCGGGACAGGGGGTTACAGCCCCAGCATTTT. J is TRBJ1-5 and V is TRBV6-1, with TRBD1 matching 11 bases. The V gene's germline CDR1 is MNHNS and CDR2 SASEGT. With V trimmed by 3 bases and J by 7 bases, 5 bases remained unmatched. The CDR3 runs 15 residues.

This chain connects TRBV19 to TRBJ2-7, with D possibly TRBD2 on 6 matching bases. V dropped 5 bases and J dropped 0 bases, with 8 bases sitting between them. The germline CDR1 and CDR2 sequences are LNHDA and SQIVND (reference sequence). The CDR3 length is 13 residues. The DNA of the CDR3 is TGTGCCAGTAGTGGGGGGTTCTCCTACGAGCAGTACTTC. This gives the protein CASSGGFSYEQYF.

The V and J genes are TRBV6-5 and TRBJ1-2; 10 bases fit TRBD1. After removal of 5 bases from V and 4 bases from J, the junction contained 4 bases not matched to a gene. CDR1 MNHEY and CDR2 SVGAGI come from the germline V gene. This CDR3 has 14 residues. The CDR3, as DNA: TGTGCCAGCAGTCAAGACAGGGGGCGCTATGGCTACACCTTC. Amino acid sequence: CASSQDRGRYGYTF.

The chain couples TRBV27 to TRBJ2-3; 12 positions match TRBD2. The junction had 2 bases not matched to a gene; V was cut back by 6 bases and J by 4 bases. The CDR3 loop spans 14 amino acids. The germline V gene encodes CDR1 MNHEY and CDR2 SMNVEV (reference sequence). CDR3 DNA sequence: TGTGCCAGCAGCTCTAGCGGGGGGGCAGATACGCAGTATTTT. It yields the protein CASSSSGGADTQYF.

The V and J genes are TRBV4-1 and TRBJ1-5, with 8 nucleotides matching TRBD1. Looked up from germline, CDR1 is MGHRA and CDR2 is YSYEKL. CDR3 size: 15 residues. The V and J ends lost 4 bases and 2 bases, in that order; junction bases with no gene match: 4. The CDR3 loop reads CASSPGQGGNQPQHF. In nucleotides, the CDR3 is TGCGCCAGCAGCCCCGGACAGGGAGGCAATCAGCCCCAGCATTTT.

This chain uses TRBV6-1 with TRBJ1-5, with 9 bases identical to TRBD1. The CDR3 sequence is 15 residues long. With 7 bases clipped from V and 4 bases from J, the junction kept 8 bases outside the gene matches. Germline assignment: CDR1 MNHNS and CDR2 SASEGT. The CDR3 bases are TGTGCCAGCACCCCGGGACAGGGTGGGAATCAGCCCCAGCATTTT. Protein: CASTPGQGGNQPQHF.

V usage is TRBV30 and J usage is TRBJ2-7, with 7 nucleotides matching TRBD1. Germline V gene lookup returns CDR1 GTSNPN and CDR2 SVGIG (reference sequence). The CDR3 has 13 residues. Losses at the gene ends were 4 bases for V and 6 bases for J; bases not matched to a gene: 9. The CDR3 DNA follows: TGTGCCTGGACTCCGGGACAGCCTCTCGAGCAGTACTTC. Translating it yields CAWTPGQPLEQYF.

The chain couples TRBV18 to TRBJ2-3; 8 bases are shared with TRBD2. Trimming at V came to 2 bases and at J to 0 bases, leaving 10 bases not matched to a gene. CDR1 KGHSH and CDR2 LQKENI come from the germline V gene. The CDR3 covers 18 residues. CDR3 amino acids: CASSPTSGLRLSTDTQYF. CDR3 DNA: TGTGCCAGCTCACCAACTAGCGGCCTTCGATTGAGCACAGATACGCAGTATTTT.

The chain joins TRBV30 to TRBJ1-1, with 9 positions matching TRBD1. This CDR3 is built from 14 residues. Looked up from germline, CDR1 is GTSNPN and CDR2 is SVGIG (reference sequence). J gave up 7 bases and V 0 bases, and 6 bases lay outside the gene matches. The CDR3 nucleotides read TGTGCCTGGAGTGTAGGGACGACAGGGGGTGAAGCTTTCTTT. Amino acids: CAWSVGTTGGEAFF.

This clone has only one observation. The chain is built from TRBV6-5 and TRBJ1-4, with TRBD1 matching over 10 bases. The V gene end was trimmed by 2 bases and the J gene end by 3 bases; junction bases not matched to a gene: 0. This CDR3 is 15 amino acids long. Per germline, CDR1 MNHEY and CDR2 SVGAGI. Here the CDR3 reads CASSYGTGANEKLFF. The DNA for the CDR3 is TGTGCCAGCAGTTACGGGACAGGGGCTAATGAAAAACTGTTTTTT.